This TCR beta chain was retrieved from a study of Graves' ophthalmopathy and Graves' hyperthyroidism. Those donors who had ophthalmopathy presented with moderate-to-severe activity, a CAS of ≥3, a NOSPECS of ≥4 and a duration under 3 months. PBMCs were isolated from an approximately 10 ml sample of fresh peripheral blood. Findings and limits, study-wide: Most thyroid clonotypes with frequency above 0.001 were detected in blood too. Ophthalmopathy progression was predicted by the model at less than 71% sensitivity and roughly 72% specificity.

TCR beta CDR3 regions were amplified from RNA transcripts. The workflow started with a first-round RT-PCR run with HTBI primers and then moved on to a second-round multiplex PCR. TCRdb re-called the multiplex PCR reads with MiXCR, one entry per CDR3 protein. The sample carries approximately 480,000 distinct CDR3 sequences, approximately 15% recorded once. This clonotype was counted once. Its specificity is unknown. Sequences were obtained from blood. The origin of this receptor is a woman aged 25 to 39 with Graves' ophthalmopathy.

The CDR3 DNA follows: TGTGCCTGGATCAGGATGAACACTGAAGCTTTCTTT. It codes for CAWIRMNTEAFF. The rearrangement joins TRBV30 to TRBJ1-1, with unresolved D. This CDR3 is 12 amino acids long. Germline lookup yields CDR1 GTSNPN and CDR2 SVGIG (reference sequence). Trimming pared 4 bases from V and 0 bases from J, leaving 6 bases between.